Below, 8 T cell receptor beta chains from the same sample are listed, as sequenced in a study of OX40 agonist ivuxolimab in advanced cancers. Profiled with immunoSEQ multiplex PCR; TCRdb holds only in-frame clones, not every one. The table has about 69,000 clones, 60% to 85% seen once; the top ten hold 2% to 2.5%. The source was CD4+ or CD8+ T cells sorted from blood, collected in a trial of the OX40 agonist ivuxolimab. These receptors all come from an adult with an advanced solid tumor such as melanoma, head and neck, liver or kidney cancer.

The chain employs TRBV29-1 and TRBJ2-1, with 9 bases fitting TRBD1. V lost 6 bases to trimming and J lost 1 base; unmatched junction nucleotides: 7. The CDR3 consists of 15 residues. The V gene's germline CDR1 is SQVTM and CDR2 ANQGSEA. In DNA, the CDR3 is TGCAGCGTCAGGGGGGGACAGGGATCCTACAATGAGCAGTTCTTC. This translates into CSVRGGQGSYNEQFF.

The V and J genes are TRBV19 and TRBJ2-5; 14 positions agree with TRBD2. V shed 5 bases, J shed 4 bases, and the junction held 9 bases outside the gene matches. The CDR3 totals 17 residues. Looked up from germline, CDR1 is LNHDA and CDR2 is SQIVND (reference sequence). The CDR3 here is CASSPGLAGAAGETQYF. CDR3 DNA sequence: TGTGCCAGTAGTCCGGGACTAGCGGGAGCGGCGGGAGAGACCCAGTACTTC.

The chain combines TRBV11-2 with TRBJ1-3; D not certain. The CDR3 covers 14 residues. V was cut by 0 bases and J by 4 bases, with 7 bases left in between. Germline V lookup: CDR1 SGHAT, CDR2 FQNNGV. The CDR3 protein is CASSLERSGNTIYF. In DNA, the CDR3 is TGTGCCAGCAGCTTAGAGAGGAGCGGAAACACCATATATTTT.

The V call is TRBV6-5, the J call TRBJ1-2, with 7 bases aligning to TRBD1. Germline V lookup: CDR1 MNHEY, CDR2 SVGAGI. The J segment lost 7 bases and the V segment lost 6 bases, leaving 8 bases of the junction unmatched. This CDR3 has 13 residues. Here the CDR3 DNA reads TGTGCCAGCAGCCCGACAGGGTGGCGTGGCTACACCTTC. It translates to CASSPTGWRGYTF.

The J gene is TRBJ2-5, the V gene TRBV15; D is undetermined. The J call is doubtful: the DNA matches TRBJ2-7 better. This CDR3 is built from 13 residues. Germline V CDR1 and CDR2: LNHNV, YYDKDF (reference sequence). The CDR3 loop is CATSRPGPYEQYF. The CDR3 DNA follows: TGTGCCACCAGTCGCCCCGGGCCATACGAGCAGTACTTC.

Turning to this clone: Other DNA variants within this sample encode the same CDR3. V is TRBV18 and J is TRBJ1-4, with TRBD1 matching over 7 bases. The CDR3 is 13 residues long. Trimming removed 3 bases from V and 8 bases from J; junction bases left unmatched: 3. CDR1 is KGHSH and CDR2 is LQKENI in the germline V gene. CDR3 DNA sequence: TGTGCCAGCTCACCCAGAGGGGGCGAAAAACTGTTTTTT. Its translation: CASSPRGGEKLFF. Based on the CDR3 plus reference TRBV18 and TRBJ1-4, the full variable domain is NAGVMQNPRHLVRRRGQEARLRCSPMKGHSHVYWYRQLPEEGLKFMVYLQKENIIDESGMPKERFSAEFPKEGPSILRIQQVVRGDSAAYFCASSPRGGEKLFFGSGTQLSVL.

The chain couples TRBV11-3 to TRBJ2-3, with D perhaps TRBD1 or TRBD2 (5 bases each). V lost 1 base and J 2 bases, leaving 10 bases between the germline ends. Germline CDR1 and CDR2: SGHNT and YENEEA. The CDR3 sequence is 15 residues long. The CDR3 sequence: CASSLAGGATDTQYF. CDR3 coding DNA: TGTGCCAGCAGCTTAGCTGGGGGAGCCACAGATACGCAGTATTTT.

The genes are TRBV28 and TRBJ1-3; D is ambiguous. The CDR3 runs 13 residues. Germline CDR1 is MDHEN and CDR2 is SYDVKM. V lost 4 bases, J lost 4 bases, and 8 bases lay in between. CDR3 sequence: CASSSRTGNTIYF. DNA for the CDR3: TGTGCCAGCAGTTCCCGAACCGGAAACACCATATATTTT.